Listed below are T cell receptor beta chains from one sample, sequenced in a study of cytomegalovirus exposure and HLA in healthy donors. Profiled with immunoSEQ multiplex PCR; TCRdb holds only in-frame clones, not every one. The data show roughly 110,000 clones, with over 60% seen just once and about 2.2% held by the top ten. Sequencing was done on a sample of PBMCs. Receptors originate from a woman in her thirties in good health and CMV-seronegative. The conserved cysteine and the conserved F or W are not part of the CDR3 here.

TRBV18	ASSPYEGQGSEKLF
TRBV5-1	ASSSGTQGGTQY
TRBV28	ASSLFLGTGNNAPQH
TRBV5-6	ASRPSGIETQY
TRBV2	ASSEGAGRNQPQH
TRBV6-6	ASSLRVDQPQH
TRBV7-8	ASSLDNTGLSFQETQY
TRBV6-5	ASSYSRVDYGYT
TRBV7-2	ASSETGTVYEQY
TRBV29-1	SVTRGGVKQY